These 14 T cell receptor beta chains originate from one sample sequenced in a study of identical twins. TCRdb reprocessed the 5' RACE reads via MiXCR and lists one record per CDR3 protein. The sample yields roughly 570,000 distinct CDR3 sequences, around 9.6% seen once. This sample also belongs to another study, concerning yellow fever vaccine responses in identical twins.

Sequencing input: PBMCs. These receptors all stem from a woman aged 18 to 35 in good health.

V gene TRBV28 combines with J gene TRBJ2-5, with 7 bases aligning to TRBD1. The CDR3 loop spans 15 amino acids. J lost 5 bases, V lost 3 bases, and 9 bases had no gene match. Germline V gene lookup returns CDR1 MDHEN and CDR2 SYDVKM. Here the CDR3 reads CASSFREGALETQYF. CDR3 sequence (DNA): TGTGCCAGCAGTTTTCGCGAGGGGGCCTTGGAGACCCAGTACTTC.

The J gene is TRBJ2-7, the V gene TRBV5-1; TRBD1 aligns across 10 bases. The V and J ends lost 3 bases and 2 bases, in that order; junction bases with no gene match: 5. The CDR3 contains 15 residues. Germline V gene sequence: CDR1 SGHRS, CDR2 YFSETQ. In DNA form, the CDR3 reads TGCGCCAGCAGCTGGGGACAGGGGCTAACCTACGAGCAGTACTTC. Encoded protein: CASSWGQGLTYEQYF.

This clonotype occurred many times. The chain links TRBV7-2 to TRBJ2-2; D ambiguous. The V end was cut by 2 bases, the J end by 8 bases, with 12 bases between. The germline gives CDR1 SGHTA, CDR2 FQGNSA. The CDR3 length is 14 residues. CDR3 sequence: CASSLRTGVGELFF. CDR3 DNA sequence: TGTGCCAGCAGCTTAAGGACCGGCGTGGGGGAGCTGTTTTTT.

V and J are TRBV6-2 or TRBV6-3 and TRBJ2-3, with 10 bases aligning to TRBD2. The V and J ends lost 5 bases and 3 bases, in that order; junction bases with no gene match: 26. CDR3 size: 22 residues. Germline CDR1 reads MNHEY; CDR2 reads SVGEGT. The chain's CDR3 is CASSHQFGHSTRPSGSTDTQYF. CDR3 bases: TGTGCCAGCAGTCACCAGTTCGGACACTCTACCCGGCCTAGCGGGAGTACAGATACGCAGTATTTT.

This clonotype came up a few times. This chain joins TRBV28 and TRBJ2-1; TRBD1 matches 10 bases. V lost 5 bases, J lost 5 bases, and 9 bases stayed unmatched. Germline CDR1 reads MDHEN; CDR2 reads SYDVKM. The CDR3 extends over 16 amino acids. CDR3 sequence reads: CASSRNRDRGNNEQFF. Here the CDR3 DNA reads TGTGCCAGCAGTAGGAACCGGGACAGGGGCAACAATGAGCAGTTCTTC.

The chain joins TRBV5-1 to TRBJ1-2, with D hard to call. The germline V gene has CDR1 SGHRS and CDR2 YFSETQ. Deletions cut 0 bases from V and 5 bases from J, with 11 bases between. This CDR3 has 14 amino acids. The CDR3 is CASSLVEGGYGYTF. CDR3 in DNA: TGCGCCAGCAGCTTGGTAGAGGGAGGATATGGCTACACCTTC. Drawing the rest from reference TRBV5-1 and TRBJ1-2, the complete variable domain is KAGVTQTPRYLIKTRGQQVTLSCSPISGHRSVSWYQQTPGQGLQFLFEYFSETQRNKGNFPGRFSGRQFSNSRSEMNVSTLELGDSALYLCASSLVEGGYGYTFGSGTRLTVV.

This clonotype was observed at least ten times. The rearrangement joins TRBV7-9 to TRBJ2-3; D unresolved. The germline V and J ends were trimmed by 6 bases and 7 bases, with 11 bases remaining between them. This CDR3 has 12 residues. Germline values: CDR1 SEHNR, CDR2 FQNEAQ (reference sequence). The CDR3 nucleotides read TGTGCCAGCAGTTACACCGAGAATACGCAGTATTTT. It yields the protein CASSYTENTQYF.

The CDR3: CASSPRVAGGPNTQYF. In nucleotides, the CDR3 is TGTGCCAGCAGCCCCCGCGTAGCGGGGGGGCCAAATACGCAGTATTTT. J is TRBJ2-3 and V is TRBV11-3, with TRBD2 matching 11 bases. The germline CDR1 and CDR2 sequences are SGHNT and YENEEA. The CDR3 has 16 amino acids. After removal of 5 bases from V and 7 bases from J, the junction contained 11 bases not matched to a gene.

This clonotype was picked up a small number of times. The chain employs TRBV6-5 and TRBJ1-2, with D tentatively TRBD1 (6 bases). V lost 4 bases to trimming and J lost 3 bases, with 18 bases between them. In germline, CDR1 is MNHEY, CDR2 SVGAGI. This CDR3 comprises 16 residues. CDR3 in DNA: TGTGCCAGCAGTTGGGACATGGGGTCATCGGACTATGGCTACACCTTC. This encodes CASSWDMGSSDYGYTF.

The table lists this clonotype with a few counts. This rearrangement joins TRBV15 to TRBJ2-5; the D is unclear. The CDR3 extends over 12 amino acids. Trimming cost V 4 bases and J 5 bases, with 8 bases left between them. Per the germline V gene, CDR1 is LNHNV and CDR2 is YYDKDF (reference sequence). CDR3 protein: CATSKAAETQYF. As DNA, the CDR3 is TGTGCCACCAGCAAGGCGGCCGAGACCCAGTACTTC.

This clonotype was recorded at least ten times. The chain recombines TRBV7-3 with TRBJ2-4; the match to TRBD2 covers 11 bases. J was trimmed by 5 bases and V by 5 bases; bases with no gene match: 5. Germline CDR1 and CDR2: SGHTA and FQGTGA. This CDR3 is built from 15 residues. CDR3 region: CASSALAGAENIQYF. In DNA, the CDR3 is TGTGCCAGCAGCGCACTAGCGGGGGCGGAAAACATTCAGTACTTC.

This clonotype was picked up many times. The chain couples TRBV24-1 to TRBJ2-3, with D perhaps matching TRBD2 (5 bases). The CDR3 spans 17 residues. V was pared by 4 bases and J by 6 bases, with 22 bases between. Germline assignment: CDR1 KGHDR and CDR2 SFDVKD. The chain's CDR3 is CATSEQSGLLNRDTQYF. DNA for the CDR3: TGTGCCACCAGTGAGCAATCAGGACTCCTTAACCGCGATACGCAGTATTTT.

Ten or more counts support this clonotype. The chain combines TRBV29-1 with TRBJ1-1, with D perhaps TRBD1 (6 bases). V lost 3 bases and J lost 10, with 18 bases in between. Germline CDR1 and CDR2: SQVTM and ANQGSEA. The CDR3 consists of 13 residues. The CDR3 nucleotides read TGCAGCGTTGAGGCCGGGACAAGCCAGGGAGCTTTCTTT. Translating gives CSVEAGTSQGAFF.

The gene calls are TRBV2 and TRBJ2-5, with 9 bases lining up with TRBD2. This CDR3 comprises 18 residues. Germline V gene lookup returns CDR1 SNHLY and CDR2 FYNNEI. With V trimmed by 7 bases and J by 5 bases, 20 bases remained unmatched. The CDR3 DNA reads as TGTGCCAGCAATCACCCGGACAAGGTAGCGGGGGCGAGGGAGACCCAGTACTTC. Amino acids: CASNHPDKVAGARETQYF.